The rows below give T cell receptor beta chains drawn from one sample of a study of shared T cell receptors in the human thymus. Clones were read by immunoSEQ multiplex PCR, and TCRdb kept only the in-frame ones, dropping some. The sample lists hundreds of thousands of clones, 95% occurring once. The specimen was thymocytes. The receptors come from a human donor. Both conserved end residues are part of each CDR3. The D gene is left open where the match is weak. Clone size is stated in some rows and not others, as once, few, many or a class when expanded.

v_call	clone_size	d_call	j_call	cdr3_aa	cdr3_nt
TRBV13	NA	TRBD1	TRBJ2-7	CASRDRPNYEQYF	TGTGCCAGCCGGGACAGGCCTAACTACGAGCAGTACTTC
TRBV5-6	NA	NA	TRBJ2-7	CASSLDPRGTYYEQYF	TGTGCCAGCAGCTTGGACCCCAGGGGAACGTACTACGAGCAGTACTTC
TRBV28	NA	NA	TRBJ1-5	CASSLIETGIYSNQPQHF	TGTGCCAGCAGTTTAATAGAGACAGGTATTTATAGCAATCAGCCCCAGCATTTT
TRBV19	NA	TRBD1	TRBJ1-5	CASSIRDRPNQPQHF	TGTGCCAGTAGTATTCGGGACAGACCTAATCAGCCCCAGCATTTT
TRBV28	NA	NA	TRBJ2-5	CASSLRDPRRETQYF	TGTGCCAGCAGTTTACGGGATCCAAGAAGGGAGACCCAGTACTTC
TRBV2	NA	NA	TRBJ2-7	CASSSPSYEQYF	TGTGCCAGCAGCAGCCCCAGTTACGAGCAGTACTTC
TRBV28	NA	NA	TRBJ2-3	CASSFIQPTSTDTQYF	TGTGCCAGCAGTTTTATCCAACCCACTAGCACAGATACGCAGTATTTT
TRBV27	NA	NA	TRBJ1-3	CASGPLGSASGNTIYF	TGTGCCAGCGGGCCCTTGGGGTCCGCCTCTGGAAACACCATATATTTT
TRBV7-3	once	NA	TRBJ2-1	CASSLKGGISYNEQFF	TGTGCCAGCAGCTTAAAGGGCGGGATTAGTTACAATGAGCAGTTCTTC
TRBV2	NA	NA	TRBJ2-7	CASSVKSVVFYEQYF	TGTGCCAGCAGTGTAAAGAGCGTGGTGTTCTACGAGCAGTACTTC
TRBV18	NA	NA	TRBJ2-7	CASSPPGQYEQYF	TGTGCCAGCTCACCACCGGGACAATACGAGCAGTACTTC
TRBV5-4	NA	NA	TRBJ1-3	CAAGQSGNTIYF	TGTGCCGCGGGGCAGAGCGGAAACACCATATATTTT
TRBV29-1	once	NA	TRBJ1-1	CSVENTLTEAFF	TGCAGCGTTGAGAACACACTCACTGAAGCTTTCTTT
TRBV5-1	NA	NA	TRBJ2-1	CASNFLSGNEQFF	TGCGCCAGCAACTTTCTGAGCGGGAATGAGCAGTTCTTC
TRBV28	NA	TRBD2	TRBJ2-7	CASRTSGIYEQYF	TGTGCCAGCAGGACTAGCGGGATCTACGAGCAGTACTTC
TRBV6-5	NA	NA	TRBJ2-5	CASSSPGRETQYF	TGTGCCAGCAGTTCCCCCGGGAGAGAGACCCAGTACTTC
TRBV28	NA	NA	TRBJ2-7	CASSTAGQYYEQYF	TGTGCCAGCAGTACGGCCGGACAGTACTACGAGCAGTACTTC
TRBV4-1	few	NA	TRBJ1-2	CASSQVVGGSYGYTF	TGCGCCAGCAGCCAAGTAGTAGGGGGGAGCTATGGCTACACCTTC
TRBV6-4	NA	NA	TRBJ2-1	CASSPHRQKTGNEQFF	TGTGCCAGCAGTCCACACAGACAGAAAACGGGGAATGAGCAGTTCTTC
TRBV9	NA	TRBD1	TRBJ2-7	CASSRTGVNEQYF	TGTGCCAGCAGCCGGACAGGGGTCAACGAGCAGTACTTC
TRBV19	NA	NA	TRBJ1-5	CASSTRQRMSNQPQHF	TGTGCCAGTAGTACCCGACAGAGGATGAGCAATCAGCCCCAGCATTTT
TRBV7-6	NA	NA	TRBJ2-1	CASSPDQDGINSNEQFF	TGTGCCAGCAGCCCAGACCAGGACGGGATCAATTCCAATGAGCAGTTCTTC
TRBV19	NA	TRBD1	TRBJ1-2	CASSIDPGQSLNYGYTF	TGTGCCAGTAGTATAGATCCGGGACAGAGCCTTAACTATGGCTACACCTTC
TRBV27	NA	NA	TRBJ1-2	CATLSLGANYGYTF	TGTGCCACCCTCAGTTTGGGGGCAAACTATGGCTACACCTTC
TRBV21-1	NA	NA	TRBJ1-4	CASFSGAPNEKLFF	TGTGCCAGCTTCTCCGGGGCCCCTAATGAAAAACTGTTTTTT
TRBV29-1	NA	NA	TRBJ2-1	CSASSSYNEQFF	TGCAGCGCCTCTAGCTCCTACAATGAGCAGTTCTTC
TRBV13	NA	NA	TRBJ2-1	CASTCPGNEQFF	TGTGCCAGCACTTGTCCGGGGAATGAGCAGTTCTTC
TRBV29-1	once	TRBD1	TRBJ2-1	CSASIRGQGAKNEQFF	TGCAGCGCATCGATTCGGGGACAGGGGGCGAAAAATGAGCAGTTCTTC
TRBV30	NA	NA	TRBJ2-2	CAWSGVAAGELFF	TGTGCCTGGAGTGGGGTGGCGGCCGGGGAGCTGTTTTTT
TRBV6-6	NA	NA	TRBJ2-3	CASSYARKSTDTQYF	TGTGCCAGCAGTTACGCCAGGAAAAGCACAGATACGCAGTATTTT
TRBV27	NA	TRBD2	TRBJ2-3	CASSSIRTSGPYTDTQYF	TGTGCCAGCAGTTCCATACGGACTAGCGGGCCCTACACAGATACGCAGTATTTT
TRBV18	NA	TRBD1	TRBJ1-2	CASSPVRQGFYGYTF	TGTGCCAGCTCACCCGTCCGACAGGGTTTCTATGGCTACACCTTC
TRBV4-1	NA	TRBD2	TRBJ2-7	CASSQEASGRLPSNEQYF	TGCGCCAGCAGCCAAGAGGCTAGCGGGAGGCTCCCGTCCAACGAGCAGTACTTC
TRBV28	NA	TRBD1	TRBJ2-1	CASRLGRGREQFF	TGTGCCAGCAGGTTGGGAAGGGGGCGGGAGCAGTTCTTC
TRBV30	NA	TRBD1	TRBJ2-3	CAWSGTSGTGGDFSTDTQYF	TGTGCCTGGAGTGGTACTTCCGGGACAGGGGGCGATTTTTCCACAGATACGCAGTATTTT
TRBV28	once	NA	TRBJ1-1	CASTGTLNTEAFF	TGTGCCAGCACTGGGACCCTGAACACTGAAGCTTTCTTT
TRBV7-7	NA	TRBD2	TRBJ2-5	CASSLGVLAGDGETQYF	TGTGCCAGCAGCTTAGGCGTCCTAGCGGGAGACGGGGAGACCCAGTACTTC
TRBV9	NA	NA	TRBJ1-1	CASSVGGMTEAFF	TGTGCCAGCAGCGTAGGGGGGATGACTGAAGCTTTCTTT
TRBV30	NA	NA	TRBJ2-1	CAWSDAGNTHNEQFF	TGTGCCTGGAGTGATGCCGGGAACACCCACAATGAGCAGTTCTTC
TRBV5-8	NA	NA	TRBJ1-1	CASSLGGHLAEAFF	TGTGCCAGCAGCTTGGGGGGACACCTCGCTGAAGCTTTCTTT
TRBV19	NA	NA	TRBJ2-4	CASSITGLAKNIQYF	TGTGCCAGTAGTATTACAGGTTTAGCCAAAAACATTCAGTACTTC
TRBV5-4	NA	TRBD2	TRBJ2-1	CASSLRREGRNEQFF	TGTGCCAGCAGCTTGCGGCGGGAGGGAAGGAATGAGCAGTTCTTC
TRBV5-6	NA	TRBD1	TRBJ1-3	CASSVTGETGNTIYF	TGTGCCAGCAGCGTCACAGGGGAGACTGGAAACACCATATATTTT
TRBV7-6	NA	TRBD2	TRBJ2-7	CASSEASGESNEQYF	TGTGCCAGCAGCGAGGCTAGCGGGGAGTCCAACGAGCAGTACTTC
TRBV28	NA	TRBD2	TRBJ2-5	CASSLVIIAGGPPRYF	TGTGCCAGCAGTCTCGTCATCATAGCGGGAGGCCCCCCCCGGTACTTC
TRBV29-1	NA	TRBD1	TRBJ2-1	CSVGQGATPSSYNEQFF	TGCAGCGTTGGTCAGGGGGCCACACCGAGCTCCTACAATGAGCAGTTCTTC
TRBV6-1	NA	NA	TRBJ2-1	CASSIRQLEREQFF	TGTGCCAGCAGTATTAGACAGCTGGAAAGGGAGCAGTTCTTC
TRBV7-9	NA	NA	TRBJ1-1	CASSENQNTEAFF	TGTGCCAGCAGCGAAAATCAGAACACTGAAGCTTTCTTT
TRBV4-3	NA	NA	TRBJ1-1	CASSPNGWGDGEAFF	TGCGCCAGCAGCCCGAATGGGTGGGGCGACGGTGAAGCTTTCTTT
TRBV10-3	NA	NA	TRBJ1-2	CAISPTYDRSGYTF	TGTGCCATCAGTCCTACCTATGACAGGAGCGGCTACACCTTC
TRBV28	NA	NA	TRBJ1-1	CASSIDTEAFF	TGTGCCAGCAGTATAGACACTGAAGCTTTCTTT
TRBV14	NA	TRBD2	TRBJ2-1	CASSHLGTSSGGNEQFF	TGTGCCAGCAGCCACCTCGGGACTAGCAGTGGGGGCAATGAGCAGTTCTTC